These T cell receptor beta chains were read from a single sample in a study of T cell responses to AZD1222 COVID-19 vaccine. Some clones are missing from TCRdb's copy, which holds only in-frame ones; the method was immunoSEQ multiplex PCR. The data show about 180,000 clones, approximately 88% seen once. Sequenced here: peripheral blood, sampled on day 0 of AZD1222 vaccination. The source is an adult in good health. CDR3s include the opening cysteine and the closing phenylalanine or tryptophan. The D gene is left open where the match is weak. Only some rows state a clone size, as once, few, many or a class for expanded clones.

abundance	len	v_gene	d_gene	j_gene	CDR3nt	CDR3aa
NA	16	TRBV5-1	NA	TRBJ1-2	TGCGCCAGCAGCTTGGACCCTGGCGGGGGGGCCTATGGCTACACCTTC	CASSLDPGGGAYGYTF
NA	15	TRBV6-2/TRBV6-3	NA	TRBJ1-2	TGTGCCAGCAGTTACTCGTTTGGGTCCTCCTATGGCTACACCTTC	CASSYSFGSSYGYTF
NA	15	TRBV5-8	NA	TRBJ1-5	TGTGCCAGCAGCGAGGCGGGGGATGAGCATCAGCCCCAGCATTTT	CASSEAGDEHQPQHF
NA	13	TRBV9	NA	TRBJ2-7	TGTGCCAGCAGCGTAGGAGTTGAACCCGAGCAGTACTTC	CASSVGVEPEQYF
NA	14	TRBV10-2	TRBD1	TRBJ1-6	TGCGCCAGCAGTTATCAGGGGGAGAGTTCACCCCTCCACTTT	CASSYQGESSPLHF
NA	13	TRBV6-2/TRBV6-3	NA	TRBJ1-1	TGTGCCAGCAGCGACAACAAGGGGACTGAAGCTTTCTTT	CASSDNKGTEAFF
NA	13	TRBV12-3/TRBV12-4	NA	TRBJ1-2	TGTGCCAGCAGCCTTTCTTCTAACTATGGCTACACCTTC	CASSLSSNYGYTF
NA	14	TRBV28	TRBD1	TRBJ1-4	TGTGCCAGCAGTTTGGGACAGGGTTACGAAAAACTGTTTTTT	CASSLGQGYEKLFF
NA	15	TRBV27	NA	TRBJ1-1	TGTGCCAGCAGTTTAGGGGCAGCTATGAACACTGAAGCTTTCTTT	CASSLGAAMNTEAFF
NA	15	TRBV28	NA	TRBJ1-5	TGTGCCAGCAATACCGGGACACCAAGCAATCAGCCCCAGCATTTT	CASNTGTPSNQPQHF
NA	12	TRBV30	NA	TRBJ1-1	TGTGCCTGGAGTGGCCCGAACACTGAAGCTTTCTTT	CAWSGPNTEAFF
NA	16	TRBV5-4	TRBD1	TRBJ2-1	TGTGCCAGCAGCTCAGGGACAGGGCGCTCCTACAATGAGCAGTTCTTC	CASSSGTGRSYNEQFF
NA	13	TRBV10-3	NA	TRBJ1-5	TGTGCCATCAGTGATCATAGCAATCAGCCCCAGCATTTT	CAISDHSNQPQHF
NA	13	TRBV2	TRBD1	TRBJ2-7	TGTGCCACCGATTCAGACAGGGGTGGGGAGCAGTACTTC	CATDSDRGGEQYF
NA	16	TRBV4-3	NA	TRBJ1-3	TGCGCCAGCAGCCAAGATGACACAGCGGGAGGAAACACCATATATTTT	CASSQDDTAGGNTIYF
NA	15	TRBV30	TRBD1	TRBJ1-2	TGTGCCTGGAGGGTGGGCGGCAGGGGGATCTCTGGCTACACCTTC	CAWRVGGRGISGYTF
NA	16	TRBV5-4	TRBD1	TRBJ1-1	TGTGCCAGCAGCTCAGGAGTCAGACAGGGGAACACTGAAGCTTTCTTT	CASSSGVRQGNTEAFF
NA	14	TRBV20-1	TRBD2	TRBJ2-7	TGCAGTGCCAGTCGGGGCGGGAGTGGCTACGAGCAGTACTTC	CSASRGGSGYEQYF
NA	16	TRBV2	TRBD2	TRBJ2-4	TGTGCCAGCATGCCTACTAGCGGGGGGGTCAAAAACATTCAGTACTTC	CASMPTSGGVKNIQYF
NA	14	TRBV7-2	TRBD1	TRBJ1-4	TGTGCCAGCAGCCCAACAGGGGGCAATGAAAAACTGTTTTTT	CASSPTGGNEKLFF
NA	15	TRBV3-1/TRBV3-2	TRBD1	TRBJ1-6	TGTGCCAGCAGCCAAGGGGGACAGGGGACTTCACCCCTCCACTTT	CASSQGGQGTSPLHF
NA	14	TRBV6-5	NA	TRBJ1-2	TGTGCCAGCAGTCTCGGTGGGGTGCTCGGTGGCTACACCTTC	CASSLGGVLGGYTF
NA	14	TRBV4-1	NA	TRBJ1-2	TGCGCCAGCAGCCAAGTAGGGCTTGGCTATGGCTACACCTTC	CASSQVGLGYGYTF
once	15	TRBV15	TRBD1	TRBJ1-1	TGTGCCACCAGCAAGGCGACAGGGGGCTTGACTGAAGCTTTCTTT	CATSKATGGLTEAFF
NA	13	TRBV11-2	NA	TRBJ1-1	TGTGCCAGCAGCTTCAGGACTGACGGCGAAGCTTTCTTT	CASSFRTDGEAFF
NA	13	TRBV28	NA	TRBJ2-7	TGTGCCAGCAGTTCCCCGGAGAACTACGAGCAGTACTTC	CASSSPENYEQYF
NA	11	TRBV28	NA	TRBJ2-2	TGTGCCAGCAGTTATGCCGGGGAGCTGTTTTTT	CASSYAGELFF
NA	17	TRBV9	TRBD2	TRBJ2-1	TGTGCCAGCAGCCAAAAGGGACTAGAAAGCTCCTACAATGAGCAGTTCTTC	CASSQKGLESSYNEQFF
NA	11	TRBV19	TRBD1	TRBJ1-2	TGTGCCACGGACAGGGGCTATGGCTACACCTTC	CATDRGYGYTF
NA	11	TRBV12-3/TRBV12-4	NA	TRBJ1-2	TGTGCCAGCAGTTGGAACTATGGCTACACCTTC	CASSWNYGYTF
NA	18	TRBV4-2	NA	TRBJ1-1	TGTGCCAGCAGCCAAGATTCCCTTCAAACATTGCAACTCACTGAAGCTTTCTTT	CASSQDSLQTLQLTEAFF
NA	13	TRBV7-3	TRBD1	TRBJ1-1	TGTGCCAGCAGGGGGACAGGGGAGACTGAAGCTTTCTTT	CASRGTGETEAFF
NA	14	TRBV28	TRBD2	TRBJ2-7	TGTGCCAGCAGCACCCCTAGCGGGAGCTACGAGCAGTACTTC	CASSTPSGSYEQYF
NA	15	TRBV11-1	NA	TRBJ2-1	TGTGCCAGCAGCTTAGTTACGCGGCAAACCCTTCAGCAGTTCTTC	CASSLVTRQTLQQFF
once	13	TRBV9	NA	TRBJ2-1	TGTGCCAGCAGCGTCGGACTCCGAAATGAGCAGTTCTTC	CASSVGLRNEQFF
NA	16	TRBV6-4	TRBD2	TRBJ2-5	TGTGCCAGCAGTGACTCAGCAGCGGGAGGGCCGGAGACCCAGTACTTC	CASSDSAAGGPETQYF
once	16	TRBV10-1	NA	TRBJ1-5	TGCGCCAGCAGTCCGGACGGGGGACTGAGCAATCAGCCCCAGCATTTT	CASSPDGGLSNQPQHF
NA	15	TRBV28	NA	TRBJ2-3	TGTGCCAGCAGCTCTATTCAAAGCCGCACAGATACGCAGTATTTT	CASSSIQSRTDTQYF
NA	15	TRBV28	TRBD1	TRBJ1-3	TGTGCCAGCAGCAGGTACAGGGGAACTGGAAACACCATATATTTT	CASSRYRGTGNTIYF
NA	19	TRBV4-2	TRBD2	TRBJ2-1	TGTGCCAGCAGCCAAGGGGGGTCTAGCGGGAGACTCCTACGCAATGAGCAGTTCTTC	CASSQGGSSGRLLRNEQFF
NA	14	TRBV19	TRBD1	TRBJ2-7	TGTGCCAGTAGTATCGATGGACAGGGAAAGAAGCAGTACTTC	CASSIDGQGKKQYF
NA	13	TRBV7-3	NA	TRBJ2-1	TGTGCCAGCAGCTTAACACCCATGGATGAGCAGTTCTTC	CASSLTPMDEQFF
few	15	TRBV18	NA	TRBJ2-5	TGTGCCAGCTCACCCAAAGGAAGGGGCAGCGAGACCCAGTACTTC	CASSPKGRGSETQYF
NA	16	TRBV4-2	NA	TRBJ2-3	TGTGCCAGCAGCCCAGCCGGGACGCAAGCCACAGATACGCAGTATTTT	CASSPAGTQATDTQYF
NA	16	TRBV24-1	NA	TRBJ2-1	TGTGCCACCAGTGGAGTGTGGACAAACTCCTACAATGAGCAGTTCTTC	CATSGVWTNSYNEQFF
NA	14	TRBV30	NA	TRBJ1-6	TGTGCCTGGAAGCTAGGACATAACAATTCACCCCTCCACTTT	CAWKLGHNNSPLHF